This is a list of T cell receptor beta chains from one sample in a study of blood T cell repertoires in COVID-19. Generated by immunoSEQ multiplex PCR, the TCRdb table keeps only in-frame clones and is missing some. This sample yields about 670,000 clones, of which more than 80% are seen a single time; approximately 0.25% belongs to the top ten. The specimen sequenced was peripheral blood. All receptors derive from a woman aged 18-29 years with acute or convalescent COVID-19. CDR3s include the opening cysteine and the closing phenylalanine or tryptophan. Each record gives: clone size, J gene, V gene, D gene, CDR3 protein, CDR3 DNA. A D gene is named only where the DNA matches it firmly. Size is stated for part of the rows, as once, few or many counts, or as a class when the clone is expanded.

size: once; J: TRBJ2-5; V: TRBV5-1; D: -; CDR3: CASSVDQGETQYF; DNA: TGCGCCAGCAGCGTTGACCAGGGGGAGACCCAGTACTTC
size: -; J: TRBJ1-6; V: TRBV4-1; D: TRBD1; CDR3: CASSKGGPRGPSPLHF; DNA: TGCGCCAGCAGCAAAGGGGGCCCCAGGGGTCCTTCACCCCTCCACTTT
size: -; J: TRBJ1-2; V: TRBV6-1; D: -; CDR3: CASSEARAYGYTF; DNA: TGTGCCAGCAGTGAAGCCAGGGCGTATGGCTACACCTTC
size: -; J: TRBJ1-5; V: TRBV27; D: -; CDR3: CASSPDPRWQGRFARQPQHF; DNA: TGTGCCAGCAGCCCCGATCCGAGGTGGCAGGGAAGGTTCGCGCGGCAGCCCCAGCATTTT
size: -; J: TRBJ1-2; V: TRBV30; D: -; CDR3: CAWGRVGYTF; DNA: TGTGCCTGGGGGAGAGTCGGCTACACCTTC
size: -; J: TRBJ2-1; V: TRBV29-1; D: -; CDR3: CRNPEAQEQFF; DNA: TGCCGGAACCCGGAGGCGCAGGAGCAGTTCTTC
size: -; J: TRBJ2-1; V: TRBV11-2; D: TRBD2; CDR3: CASSVEGRGNNEQFF; DNA: TGTGCCAGCAGCGTCGAGGGGCGGGGGAACAATGAGCAGTTCTTC
size: -; J: TRBJ1-6; V: TRBV7-3; D: -; CDR3: CASSLTSRGGSPLHF; DNA: TGTGCCAGCAGCTTAACCAGTCGTGGGGGGTCACCCCTCCACTTT
size: -; J: TRBJ2-3; V: TRBV12-3/TRBV12-4; D: -; CDR3: CASRAGSTDTQYF; DNA: TGTGCCAGCAGAGCCGGGTCCACAGATACGCAGTATTTT
size: once; J: TRBJ2-7; V: TRBV2; D: -; CDR3: CASSEAPYSYEQYF; DNA: TGTGCCAGCAGTGAAGCTCCCTACTCCTACGAGCAGTACTTC
size: -; J: TRBJ1-2; V: TRBV10-1; D: TRBD1; CDR3: CAKNGTVLANYGYTF; DNA: TGCGCTAAAAACGGGACAGTCTTAGCTAACTATGGCTACACCTTC
size: once; J: TRBJ1-1; V: TRBV19; D: -; CDR3: CATRRWGDAAFF; DNA: TGTGCCACCCGACGTTGGGGGGATGCGGCTTTCTTT
size: -; J: TRBJ1-1; V: TRBV24-1; D: -; CDR3: CATSYPGSSTEAFF; DNA: TGTGCCACCAGTTACCCAGGGTCGTCCACTGAAGCTTTCTTT
size: -; J: TRBJ2-5; V: TRBV27; D: -; CDR3: CASSAHTGIPQETQYF; DNA: TGTGCCAGCAGTGCCCATACAGGGATACCCCAAGAGACCCAGTACTTC
size: -; J: TRBJ1-2; V: TRBV4-1; D: -; CDR3: CASSQDPDSFNYGYTF; DNA: TGCGCCAGCAGCCAAGATCCAGACAGTTTTAACTATGGCTACACCTTC
size: -; J: TRBJ2-3; V: TRBV7-3; D: -; CDR3: CASSSRDRATQYF; DNA: TGTGCCAGCAGCTCCAGGGATCGGGCCACGCAGTATTTT
size: -; J: TRBJ1-2; V: TRBV3-1/TRBV3-2; D: -; CDR3: CASSQVFTDYGYTF; DNA: TGTGCCAGCAGCCAAGTCTTTACAGACTATGGCTACACCTTC
size: -; J: TRBJ1-1; V: TRBV18; D: -; CDR3: CASSPRDRYDEAFF; DNA: TGTGCCAGCTCACCGCGGGATCGATACGATGAAGCTTTCTTT
size: -; J: TRBJ2-3; V: TRBV11-2; D: TRBD2; CDR3: CASSQPGLAPSTDTQYF; DNA: TGTGCCAGCAGCCAGCCCGGACTAGCGCCAAGCACAGATACGCAGTATTTT
size: few; J: TRBJ1-1; V: TRBV19; D: TRBD1; CDR3: CASSLPYRGRTEAFF; DNA: TGTGCCAGTAGTCTTCCTTACAGGGGGCGCACTGAAGCTTTCTTT
size: -; J: TRBJ1-6; V: TRBV4-1; D: -; CDR3: CASSQEVGGGEGLDSPLHF; DNA: TGCGCCAGCAGCCAAGAGGTCGGAGGGGGGGAAGGTTTAGACTCACCCCTCCACTTT
size: -; J: TRBJ2-1; V: TRBV2; D: TRBD2; CDR3: CASSAGGAVEQFF; DNA: TGTGCCAGCAGTGCGGGGGGAGCAGTTGAGCAGTTCTTC
size: -; J: TRBJ2-2; V: TRBV7-2; D: -; CDR3: CASSSPVGRLNTGELFF; DNA: TGTGCCAGCAGCTCCCCCGTTGGAAGACTGAACACCGGGGAGCTGTTTTTT
size: -; J: TRBJ1-1; V: TRBV14; D: -; CDR3: CASSRQRNTEAFF; DNA: TGTGCCAGCAGTCGACAGAGAAACACTGAAGCTTTCTTT
size: -; J: TRBJ1-5; V: TRBV12-5; D: -; CDR3: CASGLHKREGRQPQHF; DNA: TGTGCTAGTGGTTTACATAAGAGGGAGGGCAGGCAGCCCCAGCATTTT
size: -; J: TRBJ2-7; V: TRBV4-3; D: -; CDR3: CASSQDHLGQTYEQYF; DNA: TGCGCCAGCAGCCAAGATCATCTAGGCCAGACCTACGAGCAGTACTTC
size: few; J: TRBJ2-2; V: TRBV6-2/TRBV6-3; D: -; CDR3: CASSSPRANTGELFF; DNA: TGTGCCAGCAGTTCGCCCAGGGCGAACACCGGGGAGCTGTTTTTT
size: once; J: TRBJ2-3; V: TRBV5-1; D: TRBD2; CDR3: CASSYLAGGSTDTQYF; DNA: TGCGCCAGCAGCTACCTAGCGGGGGGTTCCACAGATACGCAGTATTTT
size: -; J: TRBJ1-2; V: TRBV13; D: -; CDR3: CASSLASYGYTF; DNA: TGTGCCAGCAGCTTAGCGAGCTATGGCTACACCTTC
size: -; J: TRBJ2-7; V: TRBV5-8; D: TRBD1; CDR3: CASSLDLTGGRYEQYF; DNA: TGTGCCAGCAGCTTAGATTTGACAGGGGGCCGCTACGAGCAGTACTTC
size: -; J: TRBJ2-7; V: TRBV7-8; D: -; CDR3: CASSLQSGYEQYF; DNA: TGTGCCAGCAGCTTACAGTCGGGGTACGAGCAGTACTTC
size: -; J: TRBJ1-1; V: TRBV7-2; D: -; CDR3: CASSLVSARGAFF; DNA: TGTGCCAGCAGCTTAGTCAGCGCCCGCGGAGCTTTCTTT
size: -; J: TRBJ1-5; V: TRBV5-1; D: TRBD1; CDR3: CASSLGTGTGANQPQHF; DNA: TGCGCCAGCAGCTTGGGGACCGGGACAGGGGCCAATCAGCCCCAGCATTTT
size: -; J: TRBJ1-1; V: TRBV15; D: TRBD1; CDR3: CATSKGTAKEAFF; DNA: TGTGCCACCAGCAAAGGGACAGCCAAGGAAGCTTTCTTT
size: -; J: TRBJ1-6; V: TRBV12-3/TRBV12-4; D: TRBD1; CDR3: CASSSTGNSPLHF; DNA: TGTGCCAGCAGTTCGACAGGGAATAGTCCCCTCCACTTT
size: -; J: TRBJ1-2; V: TRBV6-1; D: -; CDR3: CASSDLYRYTF; DNA: TGTGCCAGCAGTGACCTGTATCGCTACACCTTC
size: once; J: TRBJ2-2; V: TRBV24-1; D: -; CDR3: CATSEGGPSGELFF; DNA: TGTGCCACCAGTGAGGGGGGGCCTTCCGGGGAGCTGTTTTTT
size: -; J: TRBJ1-5; V: TRBV19; D: -; CDR3: CASSNPDGLNQPQHF; DNA: TGTGCCAGTAGTAACCCGGACGGACTCAATCAGCCCCAGCATTTT
size: once; J: TRBJ2-2; V: TRBV6-1; D: -; CDR3: CASSEYGGGELFF; DNA: TGTGCCAGCAGTGAATACGGGGGCGGGGAGCTGTTTTTT
size: -; J: TRBJ1-5; V: TRBV19; D: -; CDR3: CASSIVDSSNQPQHF; DNA: TGTGCCAGTAGTATTGTGGACAGCTCGAATCAGCCCCAGCATTTT
size: -; J: TRBJ1-2; V: TRBV5-1; D: TRBD1; CDR3: CASSLGSTGVDGYTF; DNA: TGCGCCAGCAGCTTGGGATCTACAGGGGTCGATGGCTACACCTTC
size: -; J: TRBJ1-2; V: TRBV7-2; D: -; CDR3: CASSLVAGGGKNYGYTF; DNA: TGTGCCAGCAGCTTAGTAGCGGGGGGCGGGAAGAACTATGGCTACACCTTC
size: -; J: TRBJ1-3; V: TRBV2; D: -; CDR3: CASTRGRTGNTIYF; DNA: TGTGCCAGCACTCGAGGGCGGACTGGAAACACCATATATTTT
size: -; J: TRBJ1-2; V: TRBV18; D: TRBD1; CDR3: CASSPGDRTGYTF; DNA: TGTGCCAGCTCACCGGGGGACAGGACCGGCTACACCTTC
size: few; J: TRBJ2-7; V: TRBV29-1; D: TRBD2; CDR3: CSVEDPASGVYEQYF; DNA: TGCAGCGTTGAAGATCCCGCTAGCGGGGTGTACGAGCAGTACTTC
size: -; J: TRBJ1-2; V: TRBV5-1; D: -; CDR3: CASSLGVQGSYGYTF; DNA: TGCGCCAGCAGCTTGGGTGTCCAGGGGAGCTATGGCTACACCTTC
size: -; J: TRBJ2-3; V: TRBV5-1; D: TRBD2; CDR3: CASSLGLAGGPDTQYF; DNA: TGCGCCAGCAGCTTGGGACTAGCGGGGGGCCCGGATACGCAGTATTTT
size: -; J: TRBJ1-3; V: TRBV15; D: TRBD1; CDR3: CATSRGSVSSGNTIYF; DNA: TGTGCCACTTCCAGGGGGAGCGTAAGCTCTGGAAACACCATATATTTT
size: -; J: TRBJ2-1; V: TRBV5-8; D: -; CDR3: CASSPDSSYNEQFF; DNA: TGTGCCAGCAGCCCGGACTCCTCCTACAATGAGCAGTTCTTC
size: -; J: TRBJ1-1; V: TRBV7-2; D: -; CDR3: CASSLFGGNTEAFF; DNA: TGTGCCAGCAGCTTATTCGGCGGCAACACTGAAGCTTTCTTT
size: -; J: TRBJ1-4; V: TRBV15; D: TRBD1; CDR3: CATSKAGTANEKLFF; DNA: TGTGCCACCAGCAAGGCCGGGACAGCTAATGAAAAACTGTTTTTT
size: -; J: TRBJ1-2; V: TRBV7-2; D: TRBD1; CDR3: CASSPAGTAYGYTF; DNA: TGTGCCAGCAGCCCGGCCGGGACAGCCTATGGCTACACCTTC
size: -; J: TRBJ1-1; V: TRBV7-7; D: -; CDR3: CASSLAPRTEAFF; DNA: TGTGCCAGCAGCTTAGCGCCGAGAACTGAAGCTTTCTTT
size: -; J: TRBJ1-1; V: TRBV25-1; D: -; CDR3: CASSGTDRLNTEAFF; DNA: TGTGCCAGCAGTGGAACCGACAGGCTGAACACTGAAGCTTTCTTT
size: once; J: TRBJ1-1; V: TRBV13; D: TRBD1; CDR3: CASSHRGLGTEAFF; DNA: TGTGCCAGCAGCCATAGGGGGCTCGGGACTGAAGCTTTCTTT
size: -; J: TRBJ1-2; V: TRBV6-5; D: -; CDR3: CASTTTGRDKGYTF; DNA: TGTGCCAGCACCACAACGGGCAGGGATAAGGGCTACACCTTC
size: once; J: TRBJ2-3; V: TRBV18; D: TRBD1; CDR3: CASSTWTGGGTDTQYF; DNA: TGTGCCAGCTCAACGTGGACAGGGGGCGGCACAGATACGCAGTATTTT
size: -; J: TRBJ2-7; V: TRBV6-2/TRBV6-3; D: -; CDR3: CASSYGSRTYEQYF; DNA: TGTGCCAGCAGTTACGGTTCCAGGACCTACGAGCAGTACTTC
size: -; J: TRBJ2-1; V: TRBV6-5; D: -; CDR3: CASSYIGVQFF; DNA: TGTGCCAGCAGTTACATAGGAGTGCAGTTCTTC